These 7 T cell receptor beta chains originate from one sample sequenced in a study of T cell responses to AZD1222 COVID-19 vaccine. The repertoire was sequenced with immunoSEQ multiplex PCR; TCRdb's copy has only in-frame clones and lacks some. The table includes 150,000 or so clones, about 92% detected once. This sample comprised peripheral blood, obtained on day 0 of MenACWY control vaccination. The receptors come from an adult in good health.

The chain recombines TRBV7-9 with TRBJ1-2; D not certain. This CDR3 spans 15 amino acids. Trimming pared 1 base from V and 5 bases from J, leaving 14 bases between. The germline V gene has CDR1 SEHNR and CDR2 FQNEAQ (reference sequence). As DNA, the CDR3 is TGTGCCAGCAGCTTAGGGACCCCTATTGGGTATGGCTACACCTTC. Its protein product is CASSLGTPIGYGYTF.

The V and J genes are TRBV7-8 and TRBJ2-7; the D gene is possibly TRBD1 (6 bases). The V gene lost 2 bases and the J gene lost 0 bases, with 14 bases spanning the gap. This CDR3 contains 16 residues. Germline assignment: CDR1 SGHVS and CDR2 FQNEAQ. This chain's CDR3 is CASSLPDRPSSYEQYF. In DNA form, the CDR3 reads TGTGCCAGCAGCTTACCTGACAGGCCAAGCTCCTACGAGCAGTACTTC.

This clone was seen only once. V gene TRBV5-1 combines with J gene TRBJ2-7; D gene unclear. This CDR3 has 16 residues. Trimming removed 0 bases at V and 1 base at J, with 14 bases between. Germline V lookup: CDR1 SGHRS, CDR2 YFSETQ. CDR3 DNA: TGCGCCAGCAGCTTGGCACAAAGGGCCCTATCCTACGAGCAGTACTTC. This gives the protein CASSLAQRALSYEQYF. The whole variable domain, filled in from reference TRBV5-1 and TRBJ2-7, reads KAGVTQTPRYLIKTRGQQVTLSCSPISGHRSVSWYQQTPGQGLQFLFEYFSETQRNKGNFPGRFSGRQFSNSRSEMNVSTLELGDSALYLCASSLAQRALSYEQYFGPGTRLTVT.

V usage is TRBV12-3 or TRBV12-4 and J usage is TRBJ1-6; D gene unclear. V was shortened by 6 bases and J by 7 bases, with 10 bases between the two germline ends. The length of the CDR3 is 13 residues. The CDR3 sequence is CASREWTNSPLHF. For the CDR3, the DNA is TGTGCCAGCAGAGAATGGACGAATTCACCCCTCCACTTT.

The gene calls are TRBV14 and TRBJ2-3; tentatively, D is TRBD1 or TRBD2 (5 bases each). V lost 4 bases to trimming and J lost 8 bases, with 13 bases between them. Germline V gene lookup returns CDR1 SGHDN and CDR2 FVKESK. The CDR3 runs to 13 residues. DNA for the CDR3: TGTGCCAGCAGCCTCGCGAGGGACGGTACGCAGTATTTT. Translating gives CASSLARDGTQYF.

The chain employs TRBV27 and TRBJ2-1; 8 nucleotides agree with TRBD1. Germline CDR1 reads MNHEY; CDR2 reads SMNVEV (reference sequence). Trimming cost V 5 bases and J 2 bases; bases outside gene matches: 5. The CDR3 has 15 residues. The CDR3, as DNA: TGTGCCAGCAGTATTCGACAGGGGCCCTACAATGAGCAGTTCTTC. Amino acid sequence: CASSIRQGPYNEQFF.

The CDR3 loop is CASSLGVTGNTIYF. CDR3 bases: TGCGCCAGCAGCTTGGGGGTAACAGGAAACACCATATATTTT. The gene calls are TRBV5-1 and TRBJ1-3; no definite D call. Germline-derived CDR1 and CDR2 are SGHRS and YFSETQ. V was clipped by 0 bases and J by 4 bases, with 8 bases between them. The CDR3 consists of 14 residues. Using reference TRBV5-1 and TRBJ1-3 for the parts outside the CDR3, the full variable domain is KAGVTQTPRYLIKTRGQQVTLSCSPISGHRSVSWYQQTPGQGLQFLFEYFSETQRNKGNFPGRFSGRQFSNSRSEMNVSTLELGDSALYLCASSLGVTGNTIYFGEGSWLTVV.